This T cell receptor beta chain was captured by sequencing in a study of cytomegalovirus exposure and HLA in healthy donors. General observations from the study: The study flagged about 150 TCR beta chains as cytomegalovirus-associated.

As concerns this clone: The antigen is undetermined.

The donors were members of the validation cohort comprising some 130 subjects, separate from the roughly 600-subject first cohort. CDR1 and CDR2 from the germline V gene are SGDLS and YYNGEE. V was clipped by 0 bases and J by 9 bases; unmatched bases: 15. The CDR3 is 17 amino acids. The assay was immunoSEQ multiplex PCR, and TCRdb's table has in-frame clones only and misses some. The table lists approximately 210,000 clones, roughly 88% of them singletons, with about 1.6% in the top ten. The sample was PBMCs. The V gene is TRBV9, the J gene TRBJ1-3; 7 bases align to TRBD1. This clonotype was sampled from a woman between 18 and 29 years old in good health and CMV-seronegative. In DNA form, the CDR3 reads TGTGCCAGCAGCGTAGAGGGTCCCGGGACAGCCAGAGGCACCATATATTTT. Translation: CASSVEGPGTARGTIYF.